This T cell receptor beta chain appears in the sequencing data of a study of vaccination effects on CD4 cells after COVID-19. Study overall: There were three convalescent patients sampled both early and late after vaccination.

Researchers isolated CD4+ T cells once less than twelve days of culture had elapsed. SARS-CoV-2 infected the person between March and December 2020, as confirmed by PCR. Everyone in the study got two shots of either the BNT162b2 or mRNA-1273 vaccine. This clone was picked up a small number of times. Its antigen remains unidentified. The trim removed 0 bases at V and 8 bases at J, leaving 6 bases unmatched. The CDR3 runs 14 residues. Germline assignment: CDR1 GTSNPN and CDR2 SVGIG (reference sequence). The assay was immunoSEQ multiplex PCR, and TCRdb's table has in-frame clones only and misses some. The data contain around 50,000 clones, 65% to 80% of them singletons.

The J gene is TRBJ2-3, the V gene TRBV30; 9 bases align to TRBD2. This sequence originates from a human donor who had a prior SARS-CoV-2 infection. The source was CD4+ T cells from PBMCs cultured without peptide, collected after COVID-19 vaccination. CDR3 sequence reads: CAWSVQAGGVTQYF. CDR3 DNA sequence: TGTGCCTGGAGTGTACAAGCGGGAGGAGTTACGCAGTATTTT.